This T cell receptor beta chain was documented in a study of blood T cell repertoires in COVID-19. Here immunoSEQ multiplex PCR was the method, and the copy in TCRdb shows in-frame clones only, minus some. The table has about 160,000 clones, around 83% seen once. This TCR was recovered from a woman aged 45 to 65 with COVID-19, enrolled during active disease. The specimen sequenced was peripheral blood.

The CDR3, as DNA: TGCGCCAGCAGCCGTTCGGGGGATGACAATCAGCCCCAGCATTTT. It translates to CASSRSGDDNQPQHF. The genes are TRBV5-1 and TRBJ1-5; D is perhaps TRBD1 (5 bases). Trimming removed 4 bases at V and 3 bases at J, with 14 bases between. This CDR3 contains 15 residues. The V gene's germline CDR1 is SGHRS and CDR2 YFSETQ.